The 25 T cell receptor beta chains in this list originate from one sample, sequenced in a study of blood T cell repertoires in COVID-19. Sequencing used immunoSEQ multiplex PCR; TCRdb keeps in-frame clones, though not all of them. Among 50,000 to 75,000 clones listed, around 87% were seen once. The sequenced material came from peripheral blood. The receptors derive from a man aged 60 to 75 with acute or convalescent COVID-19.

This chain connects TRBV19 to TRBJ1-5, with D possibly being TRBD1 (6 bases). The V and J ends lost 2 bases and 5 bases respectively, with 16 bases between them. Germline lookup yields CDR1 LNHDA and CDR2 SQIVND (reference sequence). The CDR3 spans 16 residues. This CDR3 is CASSISGRGGDQPQHF. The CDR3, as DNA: TGTGCCAGTAGTATATCGGGCAGGGGAGGGGATCAGCCCCAGCATTTT.

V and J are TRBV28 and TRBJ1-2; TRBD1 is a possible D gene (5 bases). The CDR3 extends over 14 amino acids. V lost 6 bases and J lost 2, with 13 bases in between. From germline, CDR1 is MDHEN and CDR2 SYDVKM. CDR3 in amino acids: CASRRDGGNYGYTF. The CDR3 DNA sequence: TGTGCCAGCAGACGGGACGGAGGGAACTATGGCTACACCTTC.

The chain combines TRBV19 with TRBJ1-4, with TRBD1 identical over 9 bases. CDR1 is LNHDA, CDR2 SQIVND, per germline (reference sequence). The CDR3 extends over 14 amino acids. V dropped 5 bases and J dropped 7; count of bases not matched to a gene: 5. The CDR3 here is CASSWTGDGEKLFF. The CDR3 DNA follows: TGTGCCAGTAGTTGGACAGGGGATGGTGAAAAACTGTTTTTT.

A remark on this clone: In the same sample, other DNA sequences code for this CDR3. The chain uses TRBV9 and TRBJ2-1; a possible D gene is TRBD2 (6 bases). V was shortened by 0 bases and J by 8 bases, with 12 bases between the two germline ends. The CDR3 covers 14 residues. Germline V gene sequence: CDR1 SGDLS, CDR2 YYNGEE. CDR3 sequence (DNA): TGTGCCAGCAGCGTAGACGGGAGAGGCGATGAGCAGTTCTTC. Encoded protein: CASSVDGRGDEQFF. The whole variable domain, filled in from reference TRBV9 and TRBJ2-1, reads DSGVTQTPKHLITATGQRVTLRCSPRSGDLSVYWYQQSLDQGLQFLIQYYNGEERAKGNILERFSAQQFPDLHSELNLSSLELGDSALYFCASSVDGRGDEQFFGPGTRLTVL.

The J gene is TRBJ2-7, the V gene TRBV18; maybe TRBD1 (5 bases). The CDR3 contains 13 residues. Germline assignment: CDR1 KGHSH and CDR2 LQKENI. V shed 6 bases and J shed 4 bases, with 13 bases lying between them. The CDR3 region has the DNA TGTGCCAGCTCCGGGCAGGGTGTTTACGAGCAGTACTTC. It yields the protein CASSGQGVYEQYF.

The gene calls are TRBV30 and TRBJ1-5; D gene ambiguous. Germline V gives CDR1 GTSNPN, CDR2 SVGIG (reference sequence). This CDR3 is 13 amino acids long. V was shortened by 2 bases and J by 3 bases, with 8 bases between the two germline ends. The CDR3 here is CAWSSRNNQPQHF. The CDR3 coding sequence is TGTGCCTGGAGTTCCAGAAACAATCAGCCCCAGCATTTT.

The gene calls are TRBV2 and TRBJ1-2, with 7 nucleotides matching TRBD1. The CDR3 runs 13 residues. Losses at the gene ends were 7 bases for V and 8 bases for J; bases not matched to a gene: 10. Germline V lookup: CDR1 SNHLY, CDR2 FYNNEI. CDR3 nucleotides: TGTGCCAGCAAGCAGGGGGGACCCCTAGGCTACACCTTC. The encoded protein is CASKQGGPLGYTF.

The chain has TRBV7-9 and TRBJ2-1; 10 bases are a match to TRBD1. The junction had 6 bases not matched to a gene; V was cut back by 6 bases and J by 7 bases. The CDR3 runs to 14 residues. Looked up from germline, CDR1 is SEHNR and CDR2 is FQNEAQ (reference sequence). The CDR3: CASRAGTGVNEQFF. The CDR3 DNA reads TGTGCCAGCAGGGCTGGGACAGGGGTTAATGAGCAGTTCTTC. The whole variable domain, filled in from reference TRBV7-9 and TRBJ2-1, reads DTGVSQNPRHKITKRGQNVTFRCDPISEHNRLYWYRQTLGQGPEFLTYFQNEAQLEKSRLLSDRFSAERPKGSFSTLEIQRTEQGDSAMYLCASRAGTGVNEQFFGPGTRLTVL.

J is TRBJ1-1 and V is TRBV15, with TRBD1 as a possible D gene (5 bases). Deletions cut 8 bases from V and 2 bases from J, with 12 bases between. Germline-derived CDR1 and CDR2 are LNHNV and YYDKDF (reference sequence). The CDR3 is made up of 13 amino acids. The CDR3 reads CATSQTVNTEAFF. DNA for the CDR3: TGTGCCACCTCCCAGACAGTTAACACTGAAGCTTTCTTT.

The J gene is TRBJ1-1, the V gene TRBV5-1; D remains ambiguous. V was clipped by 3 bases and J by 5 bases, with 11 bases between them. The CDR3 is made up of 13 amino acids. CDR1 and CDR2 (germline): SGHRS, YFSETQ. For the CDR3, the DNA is TGCGCCAGCAGCTCGGAGGGAGGAACTGAAGCTTTCTTT. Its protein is CASSSEGGTEAFF.

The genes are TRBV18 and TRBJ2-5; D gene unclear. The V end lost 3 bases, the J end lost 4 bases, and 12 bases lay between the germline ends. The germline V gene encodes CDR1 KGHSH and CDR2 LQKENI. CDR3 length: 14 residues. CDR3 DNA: TGTGCCAGCTCACCCAGACGAGGAGCAGAGACCCAGTACTTC. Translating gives CASSPRRGAETQYF.

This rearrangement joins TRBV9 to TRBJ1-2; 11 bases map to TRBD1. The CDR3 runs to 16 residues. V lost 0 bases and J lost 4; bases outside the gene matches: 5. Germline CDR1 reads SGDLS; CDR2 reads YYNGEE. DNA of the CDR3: TGTGCCAGCAGCGTAGATTCCGGGACAGGGGGCTATGGCTACACCTTC. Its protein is CASSVDSGTGGYGYTF. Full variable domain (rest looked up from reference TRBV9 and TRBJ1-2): DSGVTQTPKHLITATGQRVTLRCSPRSGDLSVYWYQQSLDQGLQFLIQYYNGEERAKGNILERFSAQQFPDLHSELNLSSLELGDSALYFCASSVDSGTGGYGYTFGSGTRLTVV.

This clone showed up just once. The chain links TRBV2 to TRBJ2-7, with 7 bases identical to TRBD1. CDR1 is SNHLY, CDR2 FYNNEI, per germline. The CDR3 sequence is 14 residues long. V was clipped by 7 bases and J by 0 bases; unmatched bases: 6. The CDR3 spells CASMTDRSSYEQYF. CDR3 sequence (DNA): TGTGCCAGCATGACGGACAGGAGCTCCTACGAGCAGTACTTC.

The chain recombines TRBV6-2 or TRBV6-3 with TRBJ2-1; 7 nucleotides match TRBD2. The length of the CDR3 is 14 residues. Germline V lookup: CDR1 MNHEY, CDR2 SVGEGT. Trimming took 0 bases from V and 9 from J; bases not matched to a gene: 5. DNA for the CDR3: TGTGCCAGCAGTTACTCCGGGGGGAGGGCTGAGCAGTTCTTC. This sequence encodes CASSYSGGRAEQFF.

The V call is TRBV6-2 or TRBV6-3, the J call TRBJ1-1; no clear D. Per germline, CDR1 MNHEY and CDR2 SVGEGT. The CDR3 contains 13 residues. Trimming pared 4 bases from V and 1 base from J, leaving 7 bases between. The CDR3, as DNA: TGTGCCAGCAGTTTTACTTCGAACACTGAAGCTTTCTTT. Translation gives CASSFTSNTEAFF.

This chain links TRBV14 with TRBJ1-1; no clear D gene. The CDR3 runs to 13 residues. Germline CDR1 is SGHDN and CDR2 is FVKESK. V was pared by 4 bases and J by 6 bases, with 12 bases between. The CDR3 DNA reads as TGTGCCAGCAGCCGCGGCATAAGTCCTGAAGCTTTCTTT. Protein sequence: CASSRGISPEAFF.

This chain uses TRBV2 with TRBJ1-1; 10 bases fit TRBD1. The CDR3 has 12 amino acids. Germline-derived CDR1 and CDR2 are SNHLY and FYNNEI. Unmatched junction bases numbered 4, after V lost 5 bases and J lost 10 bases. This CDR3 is CASSLWTGGAFF. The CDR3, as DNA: TGTGCCAGCAGTCTCTGGACAGGGGGAGCTTTCTTT.

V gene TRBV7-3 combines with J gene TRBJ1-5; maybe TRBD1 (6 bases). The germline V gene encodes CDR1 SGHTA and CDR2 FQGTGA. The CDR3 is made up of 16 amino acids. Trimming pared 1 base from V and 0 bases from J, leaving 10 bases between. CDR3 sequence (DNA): TGTGCCAGCAGCTTAATGCAGGGGTATAGCAATCAGCCCCAGCATTTT. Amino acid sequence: CASSLMQGYSNQPQHF.

The CDR3 bases are TGTGCCACCAGCAGAGGACTTATGGCCGAGAGTTTTTTTGAAAAACTGTTTTTT. Protein sequence: CATSRGLMAESFFEKLFF. This chain joins TRBV15 and TRBJ1-4; no reliable D call. The CDR3 is 18 residues long. The V gene's germline CDR1 is LNHNV and CDR2 YYDKDF (reference sequence). Trimming pared 1 base from V and 7 bases from J, leaving 22 bases between.

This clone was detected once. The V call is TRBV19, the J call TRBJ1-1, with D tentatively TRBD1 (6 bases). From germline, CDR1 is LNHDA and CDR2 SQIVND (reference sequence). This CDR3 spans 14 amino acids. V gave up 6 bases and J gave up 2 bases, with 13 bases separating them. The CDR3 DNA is TGTGCCAGTAGGACAGACAGGAGTAACACTGAAGCTTTCTTT. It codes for CASRTDRSNTEAFF.

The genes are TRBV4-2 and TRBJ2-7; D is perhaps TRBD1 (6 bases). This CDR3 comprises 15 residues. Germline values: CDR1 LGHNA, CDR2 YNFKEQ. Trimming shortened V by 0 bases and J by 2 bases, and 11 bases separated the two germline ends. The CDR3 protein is CASSQESQGPYEQYF. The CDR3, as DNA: TGTGCCAGCAGCCAAGAGTCGCAGGGGCCCTACGAGCAGTACTTC.

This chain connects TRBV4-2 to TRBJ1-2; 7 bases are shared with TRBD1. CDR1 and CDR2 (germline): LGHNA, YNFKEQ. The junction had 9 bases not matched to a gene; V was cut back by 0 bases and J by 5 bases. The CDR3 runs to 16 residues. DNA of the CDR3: TGTGCCAGCAGCCAAGATCCTAAGACAGGGAGATATGGCTACACCTTC. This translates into CASSQDPKTGRYGYTF.

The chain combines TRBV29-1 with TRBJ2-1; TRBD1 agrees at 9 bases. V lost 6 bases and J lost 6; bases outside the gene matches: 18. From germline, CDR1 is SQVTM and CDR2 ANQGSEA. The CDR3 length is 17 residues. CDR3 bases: TGCAGCGTCCGCGGCCCTACAGGGGGCGTGGTGGGCAATGAGCAGTTCTTC. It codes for CSVRGPTGGVVGNEQFF.

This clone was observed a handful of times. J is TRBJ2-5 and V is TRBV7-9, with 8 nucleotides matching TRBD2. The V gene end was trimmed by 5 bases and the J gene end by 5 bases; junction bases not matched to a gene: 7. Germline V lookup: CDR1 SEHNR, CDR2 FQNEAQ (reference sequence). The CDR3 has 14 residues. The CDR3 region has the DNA TGTGCCAGCAGCCTGAACGCGGGGGGCGAGACCCAGTACTTC. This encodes CASSLNAGGETQYF.

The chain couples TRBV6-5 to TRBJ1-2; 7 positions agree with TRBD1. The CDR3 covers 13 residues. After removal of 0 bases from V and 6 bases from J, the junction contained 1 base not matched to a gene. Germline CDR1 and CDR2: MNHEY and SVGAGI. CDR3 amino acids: CASSYSGQNGYTF. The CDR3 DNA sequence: TGTGCCAGCAGTTACTCGGGACAGAATGGCTACACCTTC.